These 20 T cell receptor beta chains came from one sample sequenced in a study of blood T cell repertoires in COVID-19 (TCRdb year 2020). Libraries were made using the immunoSEQ multiplex PCR assay. TCRdb took over this immuneACCESS table, retaining in-frame rearrangements with V and J assigned. Such tables are incomplete; in checked studies, under half of the missing clones stem from an unresolved V gene, and the remainder is unexplained. Within this sample are more than 70,000 clones, with 77% of them counted one time only. 8.5% to 10% of the sample goes to the ten largest clones. The specimen sequenced was peripheral blood. These receptors were taken from a human donor in a cohort sampled during active COVID-19.

The chain carries TRBV11-2 and TRBJ2-7; 9 bases are shared with TRBD1. Germline V CDR1 and CDR2: SGHAT, FQNNGV. J lost 2 bases, V lost 5 bases, and 13 bases had no gene match. This CDR3 is built from 17 residues. CDR3 sequence (DNA): TGTGCCAGCAGCCCGCGATTAGGACAGGGGAACCCCTACGAGCAGTACTTC. Translating it yields CASSPRLGQGNPYEQYF.

The sample holds one count of this clone. This sequence joins TRBV5-1 and TRBJ1-5; 7 nucleotides align to TRBD1. Germline trimming cut 0 bases from V and 3 bases from J; bases unmatched to any gene: 3. There are 15 residues in the CDR3. Germline CDR1 SGHRS, CDR2 YFSETQ. This chain's CDR3 is CASSLGQGDNQPQHF. In DNA, the CDR3 is TGCGCCAGCAGCTTGGGGCAGGGGGACAATCAGCCCCAGCATTTT.

This clone was seen repeatedly, ten times or more. The chain joins TRBV29-1 to TRBJ1-1; 8 bases are a match to TRBD1. The CDR3 spans 13 residues. The V gene end was trimmed by 6 bases and the J gene end by 4 bases; junction bases not matched to a gene: 7. The germline gives CDR1 SQVTM, CDR2 ANQGSEA. The CDR3 nucleotides read TGCAGCGTGTCCGGACAGGGAGGCACTGAAGCTTTCTTT. It yields the protein CSVSGQGGTEAFF.

This sequence joins TRBV28 and TRBJ1-2; 7 bases match TRBD1. The V segment lost 1 base and the J segment 8 bases; nucleotides outside the gene matches: 7. The CDR3 contains 14 residues. In germline, CDR1 is MDHEN, CDR2 SYDVKM. The CDR3 sequence is CASSLYTGDGGYTF. CDR3 DNA sequence: TGTGCCAGCAGTTTATATACAGGGGACGGAGGCTACACCTTC.

J is TRBJ1-1 and V is TRBV7-9; 8 nucleotides match TRBD1. J gave up 5 bases and V 2 bases, and 4 bases lay outside the gene matches. This CDR3 contains 14 residues. Germline loops: CDR1 SEHNR, CDR2 FQNEAQ (reference sequence). This CDR3 reads CASSLQGALTEAFF. Written as DNA, the CDR3 is TGTGCCAGCAGCTTACAGGGGGCCCTGACTGAAGCTTTCTTT.

The chain carries TRBV9 and TRBJ1-3; TRBD1 matches 7 bases. The CDR3 has 15 amino acids. V lost 0 bases, J lost 7 bases, and 7 bases stayed unmatched. Germline loops: CDR1 SGDLS, CDR2 YYNGEE. The DNA of the CDR3 is TGTGCCAGCAGCGTAGGCCGACAGGGACCCAACACCATATATTTT. It yields the protein CASSVGRQGPNTIYF.

This clone was recorded a few times. The V gene is TRBV5-6, the J gene TRBJ2-7; 12 bases match TRBD2. This CDR3 is built from 16 residues. Germline V gene lookup returns CDR1 SGHDT and CDR2 YYEEEE. The ends lost 2 bases at V and 2 bases at J; junction bases unmatched: 5. CDR3 bases: TGTGCCAGCAGCTTCCTAGCGGGGGGGGTAACCTACGAGCAGTACTTC. Translated: CASSFLAGGVTYEQYF.

This clone was recorded many times. The V and J genes are TRBV2 and TRBJ1-4; TRBD1 aligns across 8 bases. CDR1 and CDR2 (germline): SNHLY, FYNNEI. V was clipped by 6 bases and J by 5 bases; unmatched bases: 5. The CDR3 is 14 amino acids. CDR3 amino acids: CASRDRVGNEKLFF. CDR3 coding DNA: TGTGCCAGCAGGGACAGGGTTGGGAATGAAAAACTGTTTTTT.

This chain connects TRBV7-7 to TRBJ2-5; 10 nucleotides align to TRBD1. Unmatched junction bases numbered 7, after V lost 5 bases and J lost 4 bases. CDR1 SSHAT and CDR2 FNYEAQ come from the germline V gene (reference sequence). The CDR3 extends over 15 amino acids. The CDR3 is CASSRGQGTGETQYF. In DNA, the CDR3 is TGTGCCAGCAGCCGGGGACAGGGGACCGGAGAGACCCAGTACTTC.

J is TRBJ1-2 and V is TRBV6-5, with a possible D match to TRBD1 (6 bases). Per germline, CDR1 MNHEY and CDR2 SVGAGI. The CDR3 is 14 residues long. The ends were cut back, 5 bases at V and 8 bases at J, with 18 bases in the middle. The CDR3, as DNA: TGTGCCAGCAGTCGCGATCCGTTTCAGGGGGGCTACACCTTC. Residues: CASSRDPFQGGYTF.

The chain has TRBV7-2 and TRBJ2-2; D may be TRBD1 (6 bases). Germline V CDR1 and CDR2: SGHTA, FQGNSA. V shed 6 bases and J shed 1 base, with 9 bases lying between them. The CDR3 has 14 amino acids. CDR3 in DNA: TGTGCCAGCAGTCTACAGGGGAACACCGGGGAGCTGTTTTTT. Translated: CASSLQGNTGELFF.

V usage is TRBV6-1 and J usage is TRBJ2-6; 7 nucleotides align to TRBD1. Trimming took 4 bases from V and 0 from J; bases not matched to a gene: 3. The CDR3 extends over 16 amino acids. Germline-derived CDR1 and CDR2 are MNHNS and SASEGT. The CDR3 loop reads CASSARQGSGANVLTF. The CDR3 DNA follows: TGTGCCAGCAGTGCCCGACAGGGCTCTGGGGCCAACGTCCTGACTTTC.

This CDR3 is CAWSGGGTGKNEQYF. CDR3 coding DNA: TGTGCCTGGAGTGGTGGGGGGACAGGGAAGAACGAGCAGTACTTC. J is TRBJ2-7 and V is TRBV30; 9 positions match TRBD1. In germline, CDR1 is GTSNPN, CDR2 SVGIG (reference sequence). The CDR3 covers 15 residues. V lost 1 base and J lost 5; bases outside the gene matches: 9.

This chain's CDR3 is CASSPQAGFSSGNTIYF. As DNA, the CDR3 is TGTGCCAGCTCACCACAGGCAGGTTTCAGCTCTGGAAACACCATATATTTT. This chain joins TRBV18 and TRBJ1-3; no reliable D call. Deletions cut 1 base from V and 0 bases from J, with 13 bases between. This CDR3 has 17 amino acids. Germline V CDR1 and CDR2: KGHSH, LQKENI.

The V gene is TRBV7-7, the J gene TRBJ2-2, with 13 bases that match TRBD2. The CDR3 spans 17 residues. Looked up from germline, CDR1 is SSHAT and CDR2 is FNYEAQ (reference sequence). J gave up 2 bases and V 5 bases, and 5 bases lay outside the gene matches. CDR3 loop: CASSRRTSGGNTGELFF. As DNA, the CDR3 is TGTGCCAGCAGCCGGCGGACTAGCGGGGGTAACACCGGGGAGCTGTTTTTT.

This clone was counted many times. The V call is TRBV3-1 (or the pseudogene TRBV3-2), the J call TRBJ2-7; perhaps TRBD2 as D (7 bases). The V and J ends lost 1 base and 0 bases respectively, with 19 bases between them. This CDR3 contains 18 residues. Germline-derived CDR1 and CDR2 are LGHDT and YNNKEL (reference sequence). The chain's CDR3 is CASSQGGGAFMNSYEQYF. CDR3 in DNA: TGTGCCAGCAGCCAAGGTGGGGGGGCGTTTATGAACTCCTACGAGCAGTACTTC.

V gene TRBV10-3 combines with J gene TRBJ2-5; TRBD2 matches at 14 bases. The V and J ends lost 6 bases and 5 bases, in that order; junction bases with no gene match: 8. The germline gives CDR1 ENHRY, CDR2 SYGVKD. There are 16 residues in the CDR3. The CDR3 here is CAISLTSGGASETQYF. The CDR3 DNA sequence: TGTGCCATCAGCCTGACTAGCGGGGGGGCCTCCGAGACCCAGTACTTC.

This clone was seen more than once but under ten times. The J gene is TRBJ1-1, the V gene TRBV11-3; D is ambiguous. Deletions cut 3 bases from V and 3 bases from J, with 8 bases between. The CDR3 sequence is 13 residues long. Germline loops: CDR1 SGHNT, CDR2 YENEEA. The CDR3 reads CASSLQEDTEAFF. The CDR3, as DNA: TGTGCCAGCAGCTTGCAGGAGGACACTGAAGCTTTCTTT.

V and J are TRBV7-2 and TRBJ2-7; the match to TRBD2 covers 7 bases. The V gene's germline CDR1 is SGHTA and CDR2 FQGNSA. With V trimmed by 0 bases and J by 1 base, 0 bases remained unmatched. The CDR3 is 14 residues long. In DNA form, the CDR3 reads TGTGCCAGCAGCTTAGCTAGCGGGTCCTACGAGCAGTACTTC. It yields the protein CASSLASGSYEQYF.

This chain connects TRBV7-9 to TRBJ1-5, with 8 bases that match TRBD1. The V segment lost 1 base and the J segment 2 bases; nucleotides outside the gene matches: 4. This CDR3 contains 16 residues. Germline assignment: CDR1 SEHNR and CDR2 FQNEAQ (reference sequence). The CDR3 DNA reads as TGTGCCAGCAGCTTAGGGACAGGGAATGGCAATCAGCCCCAGCATTTT. Amino acid sequence: CASSLGTGNGNQPQHF.